This paragraph covers one TCR beta chain sequence. Clones were sequenced by immunoSEQ multiplex PCR, and TCRdb holds only the in-frame ones, with some missing. The data hold around 250,000 clones, with roughly 87% observed a single time. The record originates from a study of Ad26.COV2.S vaccination and SARS-CoV-2 variants. Treatment here: roughly 20 received Ad26.COV2.S at low or high dose, single or two shots; about 5 received placebo; per-sample allocation not given. The study sampled participants on day 63 after the first vaccine or placebo injection. This CDR3 is built from 14 residues. Trimming removed 1 base at V and 1 base at J, with 7 bases between. The V gene's germline CDR1 is SGHTA and CDR2 FQGNSA.

The chain carries TRBV7-2 and TRBJ1-1; no reliable D call. This material consisted of peripheral blood, taken in a trial of Ad26.COV2.S vaccine versus placebo. The TCR comes from a person between 18 and 65 years old who received the Ad26.COV2.S COVID-19 vaccine or a placebo. The CDR3 bases are TGTGCCAGCAGCTTAGGGTTCAGGAACACTGAAGCTTTCTTT. This sequence encodes CASSLGFRNTEAFF.